This T cell receptor (beta chain) was identified during a study of OX40 agonist ivuxolimab in advanced cancers. Study conclusions and caveats: Among T cells, CD8+ cells averaged more expanded clones than CD4+ cells.

About this clone itself: Its antigen is not identified.

The repertoire was sequenced with immunoSEQ multiplex PCR; TCRdb's copy has only in-frame clones and lacks some. Among 150,000 to 170,000 clones, under 95% were seen once, and the ten largest hold about 0.33%. Patients were ruled out by autoimmune disease history or systemic immunosuppression. This CDR3 has 13 amino acids. CDR1 SGHAT and CDR2 FQNNGV come from the germline V gene. The J segment lost 2 bases and the V segment lost 8 bases, leaving 2 bases of the junction unmatched. The origin of this receptor is an adult with an advanced solid tumor such as melanoma, head and neck, liver or kidney cancer. The chain recombines TRBV11-2 with TRBJ2-2; TRBD2 matches at 7 bases. This sample comprised CD4+ or CD8+ T cells sorted from blood, obtained in a trial of the OX40 agonist ivuxolimab. CDR3 DNA: TGTGCCAGCGGGGACTACAACACCGGGGAGCTGTTTTTT. This translates into CASGDYNTGELFF.